This T cell receptor (beta chain) was obtained from a study of T cell changes during pregnancy in multiple sclerosis. The method was immunoSEQ multiplex PCR; TCRdb's version includes in-frame clones alone and lacks a portion of them. The sample consists of tens of thousands of clones, 92% of them appearing once. This CDR3 contains 14 residues. CDR1 and CDR2 from the germline V gene are MNHEY and SMNVEV (reference sequence). J gave up 4 bases and V 8 bases, and 7 bases lay outside the gene matches. The V and J genes are TRBV27 and TRBJ2-1, with 8 bases that match TRBD2. The specimen was CD8+ T cells from peripheral blood mononuclear cells, collected in the first trimester of pregnancy. The clonotype was recovered from a female donor with multiple sclerosis, enrolled in a pregnancy study. CDR3: CASSRGGLYNEQFF. DNA for the CDR3: TGTGCCAGCTCCCGGGGGGGGCTATACAATGAGCAGTTCTTC.